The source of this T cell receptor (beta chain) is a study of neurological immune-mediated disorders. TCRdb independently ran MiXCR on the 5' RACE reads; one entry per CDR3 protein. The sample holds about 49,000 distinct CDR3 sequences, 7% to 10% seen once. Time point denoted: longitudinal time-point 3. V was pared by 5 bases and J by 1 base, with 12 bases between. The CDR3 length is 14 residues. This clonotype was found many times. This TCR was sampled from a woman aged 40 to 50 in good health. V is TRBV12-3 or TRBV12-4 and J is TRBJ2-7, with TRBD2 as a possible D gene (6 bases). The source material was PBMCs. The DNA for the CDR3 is TGTGCCAGCAGTCCCGGGGACTTATCCTACGAGCAGTACTTC. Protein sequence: CASSPGDLSYEQYF.